This TCR beta chain originates from a study of memory CD4+ T cells and cytomegalovirus serostatus. Study results and caveats: 67 of 164 known CMV-associated TCRbeta sequences appeared in CD4+ memory.

This clone was counted a single time. The antigen is unknown. Profiled with immunoSEQ multiplex PCR; TCRdb holds only in-frame clones, not every one. The table lists about 61,000 clones, approximately 85% of them singletons. The sort gate was single viable CD3+CD4+CD8-CD45RO+ cells for memory CD4+ T cells. The CDR3 totals 16 residues. V was clipped by 3 bases and J by 4 bases, with 17 bases between them. The germline V gene has CDR1 SGDLS and CDR2 YYNGEE. Sequencing was done on a sample of memory CD4+ T cells from blood. The rearrangement joins TRBV9 to TRBJ2-1; no definite D call. This clonotype was sampled from an adult in good health and CMV-seronegative. The CDR3 nucleotides read TGTGCCAGCAGCGCACAAGCAGTTTTCCCTTACAATGAGCAGTTCTTC. Its translation: CASSAQAVFPYNEQFF.